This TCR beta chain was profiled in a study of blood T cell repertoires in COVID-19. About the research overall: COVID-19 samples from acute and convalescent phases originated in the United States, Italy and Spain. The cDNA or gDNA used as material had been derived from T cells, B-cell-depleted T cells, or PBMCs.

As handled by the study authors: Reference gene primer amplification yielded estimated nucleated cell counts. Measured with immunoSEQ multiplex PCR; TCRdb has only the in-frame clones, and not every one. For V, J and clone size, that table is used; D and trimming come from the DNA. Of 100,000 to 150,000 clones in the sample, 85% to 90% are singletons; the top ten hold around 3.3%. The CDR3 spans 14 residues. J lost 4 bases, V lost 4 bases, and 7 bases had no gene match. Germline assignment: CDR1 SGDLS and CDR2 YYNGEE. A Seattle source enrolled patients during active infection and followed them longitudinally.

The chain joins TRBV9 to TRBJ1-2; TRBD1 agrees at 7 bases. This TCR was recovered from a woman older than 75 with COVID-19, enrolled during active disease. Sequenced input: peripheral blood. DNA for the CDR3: TGTGCCAGCAGCCCAGAAGGGACAGTCTATGGCTACACCTTC. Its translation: CASSPEGTVYGYTF.